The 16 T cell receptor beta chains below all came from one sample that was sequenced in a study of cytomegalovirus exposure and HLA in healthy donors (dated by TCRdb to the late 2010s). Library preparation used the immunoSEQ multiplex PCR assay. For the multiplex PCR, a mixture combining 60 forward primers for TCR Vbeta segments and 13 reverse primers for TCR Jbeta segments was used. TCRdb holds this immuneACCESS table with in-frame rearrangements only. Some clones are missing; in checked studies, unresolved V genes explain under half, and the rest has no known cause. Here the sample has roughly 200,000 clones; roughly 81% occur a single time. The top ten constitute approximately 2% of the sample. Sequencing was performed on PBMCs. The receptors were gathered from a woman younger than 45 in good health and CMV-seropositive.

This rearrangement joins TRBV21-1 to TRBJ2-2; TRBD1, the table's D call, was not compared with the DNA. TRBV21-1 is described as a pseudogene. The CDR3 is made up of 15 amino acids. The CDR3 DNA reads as TGTGCCAGCAGAATCCACAACGAGAACACCGGGGAGCTGTTTTTT. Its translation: CASRIHNENTGELFF.

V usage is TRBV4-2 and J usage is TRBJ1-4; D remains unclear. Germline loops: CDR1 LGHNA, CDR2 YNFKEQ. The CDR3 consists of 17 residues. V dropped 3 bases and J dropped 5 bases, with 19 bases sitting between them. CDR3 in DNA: TGTGCCAGCAGCCAGGAAGGAACTGGGGAGGGAAATGAAAAACTGTTTTTT. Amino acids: CASSQEGTGEGNEKLFF.

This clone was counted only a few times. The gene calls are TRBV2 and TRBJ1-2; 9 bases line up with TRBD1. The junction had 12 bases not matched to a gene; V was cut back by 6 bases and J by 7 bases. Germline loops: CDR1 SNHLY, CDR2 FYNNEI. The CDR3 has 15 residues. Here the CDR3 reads CASSATGGPWSGYTF. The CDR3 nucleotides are TGTGCCAGCAGCGCCACAGGGGGCCCTTGGTCTGGCTACACCTTC.

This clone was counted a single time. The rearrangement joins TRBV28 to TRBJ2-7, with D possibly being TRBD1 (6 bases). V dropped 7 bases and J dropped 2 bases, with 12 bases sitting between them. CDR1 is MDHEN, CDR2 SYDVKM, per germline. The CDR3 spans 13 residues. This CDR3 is CASTTGQAYEQYF. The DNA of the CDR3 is TGTGCCAGCACCACGGGACAAGCCTACGAGCAGTACTTC.

CDR3 region: CASSDAGTAYEQYF. CDR3 DNA sequence: TGCGCCAGCAGCGATGCCGGGACAGCTTACGAGCAGTACTTC. This chain connects TRBV4-3 to TRBJ2-7, with 7 bases fitting TRBD1. CDR1 LGHNA and CDR2 YSLEER come from the germline V gene. This CDR3 spans 14 amino acids. V lost 5 bases and J lost 4; bases outside the gene matches: 8.

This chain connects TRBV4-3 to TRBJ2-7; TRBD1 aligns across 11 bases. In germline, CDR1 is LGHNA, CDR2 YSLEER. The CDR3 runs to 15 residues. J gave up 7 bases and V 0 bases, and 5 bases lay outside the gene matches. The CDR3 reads CASSQDWGQGDEQYF. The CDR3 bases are TGCGCCAGCAGCCAAGATTGGGGACAGGGGGATGAGCAGTACTTC.

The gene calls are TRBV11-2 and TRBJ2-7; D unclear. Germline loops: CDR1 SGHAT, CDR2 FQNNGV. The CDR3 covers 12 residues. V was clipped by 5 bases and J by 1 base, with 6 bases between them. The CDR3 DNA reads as TGTGCCAGCAGCGGAGATTCCTACGAGCAGTACTTC. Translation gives CASSGDSYEQYF.

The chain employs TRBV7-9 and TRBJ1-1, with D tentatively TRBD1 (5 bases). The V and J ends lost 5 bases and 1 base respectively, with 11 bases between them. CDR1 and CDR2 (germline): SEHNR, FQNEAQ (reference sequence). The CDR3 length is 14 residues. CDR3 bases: TGTGCCAGCAGCGTATCCCAGGGGAACACTGAAGCTTTCTTT. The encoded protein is CASSVSQGNTEAFF.

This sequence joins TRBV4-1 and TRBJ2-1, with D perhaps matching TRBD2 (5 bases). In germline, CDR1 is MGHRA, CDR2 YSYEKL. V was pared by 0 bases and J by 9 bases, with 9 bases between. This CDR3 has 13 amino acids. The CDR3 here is CASSQDEGTEQFF. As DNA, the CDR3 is TGCGCCAGCAGCCAAGACGAGGGAACTGAGCAGTTCTTC.

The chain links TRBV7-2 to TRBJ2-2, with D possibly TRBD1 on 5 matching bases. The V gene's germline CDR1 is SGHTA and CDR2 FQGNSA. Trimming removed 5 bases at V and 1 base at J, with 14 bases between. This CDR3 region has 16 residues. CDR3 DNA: TGTGCCAGCAGCCCCCCATGGGGCAGGAACACCGGGGAGCTGTTTTTT. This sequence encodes CASSPPWGRNTGELFF.

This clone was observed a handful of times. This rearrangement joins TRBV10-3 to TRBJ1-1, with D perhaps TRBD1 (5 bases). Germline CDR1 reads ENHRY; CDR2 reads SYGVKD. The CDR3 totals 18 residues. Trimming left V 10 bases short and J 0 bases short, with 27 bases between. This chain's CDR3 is CATRDGIQETEMNTEAFF. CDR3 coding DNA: TGTGCCACCAGGGATGGGATACAGGAGACAGAGATGAACACTGAAGCTTTCTTT.

The chain's CDR3 is CASSQDNRRGETQYF. In DNA, the CDR3 is TGCGCCAGCAGCCAAGATAATCGTAGGGGAGAGACCCAGTACTTC. The chain links TRBV4-3 to TRBJ2-5; D may be TRBD1 (5 bases). The CDR3 extends over 15 amino acids. The germline CDR1 and CDR2 sequences are LGHNA and YSLEER. V was shortened by 0 bases and J by 4 bases, with 12 bases between the two germline ends.

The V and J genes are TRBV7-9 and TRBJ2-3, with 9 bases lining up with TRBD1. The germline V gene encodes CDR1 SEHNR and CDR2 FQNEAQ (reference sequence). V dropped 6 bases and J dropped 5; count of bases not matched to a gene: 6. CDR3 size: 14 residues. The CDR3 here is CASRGQGRGDTQYF. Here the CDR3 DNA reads TGTGCCAGCAGGGGACAGGGCCGAGGAGATACGCAGTATTTT.

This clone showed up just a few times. The CDR3 protein is CAWGTGPHGYTF. In DNA form, the CDR3 reads TGTGCCTGGGGGACAGGGCCTCATGGCTACACCTTC. The rearrangement links TRBV30 to TRBJ1-2, with 9 bases identical to TRBD1. Germline loops: CDR1 GTSNPN, CDR2 SVGIG (reference sequence). The CDR3 sequence is 12 residues long. The V gene end was trimmed by 5 bases and the J gene end by 6 bases; junction bases not matched to a gene: 4.

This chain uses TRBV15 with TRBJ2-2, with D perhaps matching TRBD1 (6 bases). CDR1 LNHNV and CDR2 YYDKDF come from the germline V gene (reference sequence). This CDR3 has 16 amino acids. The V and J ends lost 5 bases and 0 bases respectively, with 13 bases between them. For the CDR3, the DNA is TGTGCCACCAGCGGCGGACAGCTTTCGAACACCGGGGAGCTGTTTTTT. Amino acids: CATSGGQLSNTGELFF.

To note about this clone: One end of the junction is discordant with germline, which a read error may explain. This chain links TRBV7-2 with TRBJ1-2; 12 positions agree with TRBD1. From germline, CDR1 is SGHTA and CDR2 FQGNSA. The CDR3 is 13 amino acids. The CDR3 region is CASSRDRGLGPLF. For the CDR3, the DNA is TGTGCCAGCAGCCGGGACAGGGGGCTAGGGCCCCTTTTT.